The clone carrying this TCR beta chain has a handful of counts. This CDR3 contains 15 residues. Trimming pared 1 base from V and 4 bases from J, leaving 13 bases between. Looked up from germline, CDR1 is ENHRY and CDR2 is SYGVKD. This specimen belongs to a study of blood T cells in healthy people across ages. The authors isolated at least 6.5 million PBMCs per sample. Primers used in a second PCR of roughly 7 to 11 cycles were a sample-barcoded 5' primer and a J-beta primer mix. TCRdb fed the 5' RACE reads into MiXCR, producing one record per CDR3 protein. The sample lists about 1.6 million distinct CDR3 sequences, roughly 30% occurring once.

The sequenced sample consisted of blood. The receptor's source is a woman in her twenties or thirties in good health. The rearrangement joins TRBV10-3 to TRBJ1-1; no clear D. CDR3: CAISELGSDFTEAFF. In DNA form, the CDR3 reads TGTGCCATCAGTGAGTTAGGCAGTGACTTCACTGAAGCTTTCTTT.